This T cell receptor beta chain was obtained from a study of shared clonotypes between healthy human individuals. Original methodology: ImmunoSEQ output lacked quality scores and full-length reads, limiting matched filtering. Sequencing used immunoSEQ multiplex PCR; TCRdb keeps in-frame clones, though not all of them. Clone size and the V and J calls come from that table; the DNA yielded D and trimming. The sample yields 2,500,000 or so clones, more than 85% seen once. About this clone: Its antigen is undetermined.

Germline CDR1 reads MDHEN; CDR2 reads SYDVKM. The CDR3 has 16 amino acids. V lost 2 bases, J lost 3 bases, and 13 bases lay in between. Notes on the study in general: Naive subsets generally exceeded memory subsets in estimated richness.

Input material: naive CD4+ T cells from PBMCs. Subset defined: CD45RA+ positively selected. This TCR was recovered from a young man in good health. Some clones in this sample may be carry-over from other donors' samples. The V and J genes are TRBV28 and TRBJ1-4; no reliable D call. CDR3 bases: TGTGCCAGCAGTTTAGGTAGGGCATTGGCTAATGAAAAACTGTTTTTT. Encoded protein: CASSLGRALANEKLFF.